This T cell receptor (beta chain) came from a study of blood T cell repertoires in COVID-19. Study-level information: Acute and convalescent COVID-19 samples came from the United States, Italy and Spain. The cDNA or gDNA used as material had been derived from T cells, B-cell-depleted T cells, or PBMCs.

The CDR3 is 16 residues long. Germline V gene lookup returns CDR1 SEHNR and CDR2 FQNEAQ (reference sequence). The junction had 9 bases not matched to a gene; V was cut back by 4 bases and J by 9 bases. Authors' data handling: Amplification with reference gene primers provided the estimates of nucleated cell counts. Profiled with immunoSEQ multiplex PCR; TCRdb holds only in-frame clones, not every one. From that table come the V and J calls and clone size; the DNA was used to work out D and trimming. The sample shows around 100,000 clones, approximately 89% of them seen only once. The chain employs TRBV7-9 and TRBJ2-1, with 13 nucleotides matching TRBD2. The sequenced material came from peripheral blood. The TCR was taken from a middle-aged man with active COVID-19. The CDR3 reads CASSSPGLAGAGEQFF. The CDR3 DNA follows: TGTGCCAGCAGCTCCCCAGGACTAGCGGGAGCGGGTGAGCAGTTCTTC.